Below are 2 T cell receptor beta chains sequenced from a single sample in a study of T cell clonality in common variable immunodeficiency. The repertoire was sequenced with immunoSEQ multiplex PCR; TCRdb's copy has only in-frame clones and lacks some. The specimen has 30,000 to 40,000 clones, none found just once. The sample comprised peripheral blood mononuclear cells. The receptors come from a person aged 18 to 70 in good health.

This clone was observed at least ten times. The CDR3 extends 3 residues past the end of the read, so its final part is completed from the germline J gene. The chain recombines TRBV7-3 with TRBJ2-3, with 13 positions matching TRBD2. V lost 5 bases and J lost 6; bases outside the gene matches: 8. CDR3 length: 16 residues. The germline gives CDR1 SGHTA, CDR2 FQGTGA. The CDR3 loop reads CASSPRTSGGRDTQYF. The covered CDR3 bases are TGTGCCAGCAGCCCTAGGACTAGCGGGGGCAGGGATACG. The variable domain in full, with the rest retrieved from reference TRBV7-3 and TRBJ2-3, is GAGVSQTPSNKVTEKGKYVELRCDPISGHTALYWYRQSLGQGPEFLIYFQGTGAADDSGLPNDRFFAVRPEGSVSTLKIQRTERGDSAVYLCASSPRTSGGRDTQYFGPGTRLTVL.

This clone was seen a few times. The CDR3 end lies 3 residues beyond the end of the read and is filled in from the germline J gene. The same CDR3 can be traced to other DNA sequences in this sample. This chain links TRBV7-6 with TRBJ2-1; 7 bases are a match to TRBD2. CDR1 is SGHVS, CDR2 FNYEAQ, per germline. The V gene end was trimmed by 1 base and the J gene end by 7 bases; junction bases not matched to a gene: 13. The CDR3 length is 17 residues. The chain's CDR3 is CASSLVVSAGAPNEQFF. The CDR3 DNA, read in part, is TGTGCCAGCAGCTTAGTTGTTTCGGCGGGAGCTCCAAATGAG.